Below, one T cell receptor beta chain is given with its context. The sample comes from a study of monozygotic twins with inflammatory bowel disease. This CDR3 has 15 residues. Germline CDR1 is SGHTA and CDR2 is FQGNSA. Template switching was used to attach UMIs, which incorporated a 6-nucleotide sample barcode. TCRdb reanalyzed the 5' RACE reads and collapses them to one entry per CDR3 protein, without DNA. The ten top clones account for 2.4%, within a sample of under 150,000 distinct CDR3 sequences. The chain has TRBV7-2 and TRBJ1-5; TCRdb designates TRBD1, a call that cannot be tested without DNA. This receptor was identified in a human donor with ulcerative colitis or Crohn's disease, or a healthy co-twin of an affected twin (not recorded which). Sequencing was performed on blood. The CDR3 sequence: CASTEWPGGNQPQHF.